One T cell receptor (beta chain) is described in this entry. Its antigen target is currently unknown. No quality values exist for individual bases; no much larger clone is one base distant. The sample belongs to a study of blood T cell repertoires in COVID-19 (dated by TCRdb to the early 2020s). The study in broad terms: Collaborator samples came from the United States, Italy and Spain and covered acute and convalescent phases of COVID-19. Where HLA class I and class II types were available, the types were taken from metadata supplied by the sample provider, not from assay-based typing. The repertoires were released in a freely available public database meant as a resource for research on the immune response to SARS-CoV-2. Subjects who had been exposed to COVID-19, were actively infected with it, or had recovered from it provided the deeply sampled blood TCRbeta repertoires that made up the dataset. The sample metadata nearly always contained a de-identified subject ID, COVID-19 status, age in years and sex. The material from the prospective study consisted of cDNA or gDNA derived from T cells, B-cell-depleted T cells, or PBMCs. Samples were obtained from the ongoing ImmuneRACE study (first 160 participants) and from 1,254 subjects provided by 6 global collaborators. What the research found in general, with its limitations: How much clinical and demographic metadata was included differed by source and by participant, and the metadata was provided uncurated.

TCRbeta CDR3 regions were amplified from genomic DNA using the immunoSEQ Assay, a bias-controlled multiplex PCR. The authors' analysis ran thus. The number of nucleated cells in each sample was estimated by amplification of reference gene primers within the assay. Sequence reads were collapsed and filtered to measure the absolute abundance of every unique TCRbeta CDR3 rearrangement. For each sample, productive Simpson clonality was calculated by taking the square root of Simpson's diversity index across productive rearrangements. TCRdb stores this immuneACCESS table with in-frame sequences only. Part of the clones is absent; in the studies checked, under half of the shortfall reflects unresolved V genes, and no reason is known for the rest. V and J calls plus clone size are reproduced from that table; the DNA served to infer D and trimming. The sample table contains under 55,000 clones; only one count was recorded for under 95% of them. Of the sample, roughly 4% is held by the ten largest clones.

The collaborating institutions used their own protocols to collect whole blood in K2EDTA tubes. For TCRbeta analysis, collaborators shipped samples as frozen whole blood, isolated PBMCs, or DNA extracted from either of those sample types. V lost 4 bases and J lost 1 base; the stretch between them is 8 bases long. Including cysteine and phenylalanine, the CDR3 has 14 amino acids. Only the CDR3 part of the read is kept: 42 bases, read in frame from the first base. According to the germline V gene, CDR1 reads SNHLY and CDR2 reads FYNNEI. Specimen: peripheral blood. This TCR was sampled from a human donor in a cohort sampled during active COVID-19. The chain uses TRBV2 and TRBJ1-5; there is no confident call for the D gene. CDR3 reads: CASSGWQSNQPQHF. The sequenced DNA is TGTGCCAGCAGTGGGTGGCAGAGCAATCAGCCCCAGCATTTT.